The 4 T cell receptor beta chains presented below share a single source sample, sequenced in a study of glioma-infiltrating T cells. TCR alpha and beta CDR3 regions were amplified from RNA using iRepertoire nested multiplex PCR. TCRdb reanalysed the multiplex PCR reads using MiXCR and keeps one entry per CDR3 protein. The data show about 410,000 distinct CDR3 sequences, approximately 42% seen once. The sample comprised glioma tissue, nonneoplastic brain tissue, or PBMCs (not recorded which). Receptors were obtained from a human donor with low-grade glioma or glioblastoma, undergoing nonglioma brain surgery, or in good health (not recorded which).

On this clonotype itself: The conserved phenylalanine or tryptophan normally closing the CDR3 is absent here, so this likely arose from a read error. The chain is built from TRBV12-3 or TRBV12-4 and TRBJ1-1; 10 bases match TRBD1. The CDR3 contains 14 residues. The V segment lost 6 bases and the J segment 4 bases; nucleotides outside the gene matches: 5. The CDR3 DNA sequence: TGTGCCAGCAGCGGTAGGGACAGGGGCACTGAAGCTTTCCTT. Encoded protein: CASSGRDRGTEAFL.

This clonotype was observed a handful of times. This chain links TRBV6-2 or TRBV6-3 with TRBJ2-1, with D tentatively TRBD1 or TRBD2 (6 bases each). Trimming pared 6 bases from V and 1 base from J, leaving 19 bases between. This CDR3 spans 17 amino acids. Germline CDR1 is MNHEY and CDR2 is SVGEGT. The CDR3 reads CASSPPWGRDSYNEQFF. DNA of the CDR3: TGTGCCAGCAGCCCCCCCTGGGGGCGGGATTCCTACAATGAGCAGTTCTTC.

This clonotype was detected ten times or more. The chain employs TRBV6-1 and TRBJ1-1, with D possibly TRBD1 on 5 matching bases. This CDR3 is built from 13 residues. V was trimmed by 6 bases and J by 1 base, leaving 9 bases between them. In germline, CDR1 is MNHNS, CDR2 SASEGT. CDR3: CASRVDRNTEAFF. CDR3 bases: TGTGCCAGCAGAGTCGACAGGAACACTGAAGCTTTCTTT.

This clonotype was observed a few times. The V call is TRBV28, the J call TRBJ1-2; D uncertain. The CDR3 consists of 13 residues. Trimming shortened V by 4 bases and J by 4 bases, and 10 bases separated the two germline ends. CDR1 and CDR2 from the germline V gene are MDHEN and SYDVKM. The DNA of the CDR3 is TGTGCCAGCAGTTCCCACTCGGCCTATGGCTACACCTTC. It yields the protein CASSSHSAYGYTF.